This is a list of T cell receptor beta chains from one sample in a study of T-cell reconstitution after alpha-beta-depleted transplantation in children. TCRdb re-called the PCR reads with MiXCR, one entry per CDR3 protein. Of about 540,000 distinct CDR3 sequences detected, 20% to 30% appear once; the ten largest clones hold under 45%. Sequencing used PBMCs, obtained before TCRalphabeta/CD19-depleted stem cell transplant. These TCRs come from a boy younger than two with Wiskott-Aldrich syndrome, due to receive a stem cell transplant. The CDR3 runs from the conserved cysteine through the conserved F or W. D genes are given only for firm matches. Part of the rows lack a size; the others show once, few, many or a class for expanded clones.

TGTGCCAGCAGCTTGGAGTATCAGGATGGCTACACCTTC	CASSLEYQDGYTF	TRBV5-5	TRBJ1-2	-	-
TGTGCCACCAGTGATTTCGGCCAGGGTAGGAATGAGCAGTTCTTC	CATSDFGQGRNEQFF	TRBV24-1	TRBJ2-1	-	few
TGTGCCATTACTAGCGGGACTGCCTACAATGAGCAGTTCTTC	CAITSGTAYNEQFF	TRBV10-3	TRBJ2-1	TRBD2	-
TGCGCCAGCAGTCAGACACAGGGAGGCGGCTATGGCTACACCTTC	CASSQTQGGGYGYTF	TRBV5-1	TRBJ1-2	-	few
TGTGCCAGTAGTAACAGGGGAGGGCCCTACAATGAGCAGTTCTTC	CASSNRGGPYNEQFF	TRBV19	TRBJ2-1	-	once
TGCGCCAGCAGCATGACCGGGACTCGCATCAATGAGCAGTTCTTC	CASSMTGTRINEQFF	TRBV5-1	TRBJ2-1	-	-
TGTGCCAGCAGCTTCAGGGGAACCATGAACACTGAAGCTTTCTTT	CASSFRGTMNTEAFF	TRBV7-2	TRBJ1-1	-	few
TGTGCCAGCAGCTCCATTCTAGCCTCTTCCTACAATGAGCAGTTCTTC	CASSSILASSYNEQFF	TRBV11-2	TRBJ2-1	-	-
TGCAGTGCCCTAAGGGGGGGACACCCTAGCCAAGAGACCCAGTACTTC	CSALRGGHPSQETQYF	TRBV20-1	TRBJ2-5	-	-
TGTGCCAGCAGCTTATATCGCTACGAGCAGTACTTC	CASSLYRYEQYF	TRBV13	TRBJ2-7	-	-
TGTGCCAGCAGCACGACGGGACAGGGTGGGACCGGGGAGCTGTTTTTT	CASSTTGQGGTGELFF	TRBV21-1	TRBJ2-2	-	few
TGCAGCGTTGTGGGACTATCGAGCACAGATACGCAGTATTTT	CSVVGLSSTDTQYF	TRBV29-1	TRBJ2-3	TRBD2	-
TGTGCCAGCAGTTTGACGGTTGGCTATGGCTACACCTTC	CASSLTVGYGYTF	TRBV12-3/TRBV12-4	TRBJ1-2	-	-
TGCGCCAGCAGCTCCAGTTCGGGACTAGTGGTTGAGCAGTTCTTC	CASSSSSGLVVEQFF	TRBV5-1	TRBJ2-1	TRBD2	once
TGCGCCAGCAGCCAAGGTTGGGGGGCCCAAGAGACCCAGTACTTC	CASSQGWGAQETQYF	TRBV4-1	TRBJ2-5	-	-
TGTGCCAGCAGCCTCTACTCGGGTCAGCCCCAGCATTTT	CASSLYSGQPQHF	TRBV7-2	TRBJ1-5	-	-
TGTGCCAGCAGTTTGGCGGGGACAGGGAACACCTATGGCTACACCTTC	CASSLAGTGNTYGYTF	TRBV28	TRBJ1-2	TRBD1	-
TGTGCCAGCAGCGTAGGTCAGGGGGTCAACACTGAAGCTTTCTTT	CASSVGQGVNTEAFF	TRBV9	TRBJ1-1	TRBD1	-
TGCAGTGCTAGGATGGAGACCCAGTACTTC	CSARMETQYF	TRBV20-1	TRBJ2-5	-	-
TGCAGTGCCCTAGGCAAGGCCTACACAGATACGCAGTATTTT	CSALGKAYTDTQYF	TRBV20-1	TRBJ2-3	-	few
TGCAGTGCTAGTGATCTGGGGCGGATCTCCGATACGCAGTATTTT	CSASDLGRISDTQYF	TRBV20-1	TRBJ2-3	-	-
TGCGCCAGCAGCCCTACTAGCCGAAGCTCCTACGAGCAGTACTTC	CASSPTSRSSYEQYF	TRBV5-1	TRBJ2-7	-	-